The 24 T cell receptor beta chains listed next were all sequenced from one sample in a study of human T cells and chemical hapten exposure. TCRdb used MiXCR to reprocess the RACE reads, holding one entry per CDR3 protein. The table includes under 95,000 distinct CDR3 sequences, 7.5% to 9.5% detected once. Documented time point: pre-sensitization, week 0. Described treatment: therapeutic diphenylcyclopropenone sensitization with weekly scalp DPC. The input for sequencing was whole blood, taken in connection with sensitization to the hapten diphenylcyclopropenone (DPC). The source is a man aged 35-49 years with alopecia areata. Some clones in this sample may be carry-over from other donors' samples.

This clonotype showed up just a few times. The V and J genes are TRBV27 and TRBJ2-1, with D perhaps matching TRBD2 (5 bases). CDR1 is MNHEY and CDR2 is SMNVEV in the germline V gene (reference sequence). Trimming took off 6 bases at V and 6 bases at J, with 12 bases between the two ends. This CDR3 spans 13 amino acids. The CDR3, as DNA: TGTGCCAGCAGGGACGGTGGAGGCAATGAGCAGTTCTTC. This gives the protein CASRDGGGNEQFF.

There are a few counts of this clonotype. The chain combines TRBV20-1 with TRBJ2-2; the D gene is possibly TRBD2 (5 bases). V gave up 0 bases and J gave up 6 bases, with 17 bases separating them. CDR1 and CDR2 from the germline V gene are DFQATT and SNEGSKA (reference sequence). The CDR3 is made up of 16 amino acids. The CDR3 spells CSARDRASLLSGELFF. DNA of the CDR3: TGCAGTGCTAGAGATCGCGCTAGCCTGTTATCCGGGGAGCTGTTTTTT.

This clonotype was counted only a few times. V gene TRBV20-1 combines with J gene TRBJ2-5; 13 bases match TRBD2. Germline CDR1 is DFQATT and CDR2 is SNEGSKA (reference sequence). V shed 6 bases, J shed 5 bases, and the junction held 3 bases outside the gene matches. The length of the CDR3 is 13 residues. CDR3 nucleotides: TGCAGTGCCGGACTAGCGGGAGTGGAGACCCAGTACTTC. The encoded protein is CSAGLAGVETQYF.

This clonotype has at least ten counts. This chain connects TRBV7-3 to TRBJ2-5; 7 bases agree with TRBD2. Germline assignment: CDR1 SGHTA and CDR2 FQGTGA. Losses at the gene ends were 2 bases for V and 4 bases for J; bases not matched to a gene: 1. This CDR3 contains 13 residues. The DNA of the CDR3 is TGTGCCAGCAGCTTAGGGGGGGGAGAGACCCAGTACTTC. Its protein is CASSLGGGETQYF. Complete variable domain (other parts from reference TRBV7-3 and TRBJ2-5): GAGVSQTPSNKVTEKGKYVELRCDPISGHTALYWYRQSLGQGPEFLIYFQGTGAADDSGLPNDRFFAVRPEGSVSTLKIQRTERGDSAVYLCASSLGGGETQYFGPGTRLLVL.

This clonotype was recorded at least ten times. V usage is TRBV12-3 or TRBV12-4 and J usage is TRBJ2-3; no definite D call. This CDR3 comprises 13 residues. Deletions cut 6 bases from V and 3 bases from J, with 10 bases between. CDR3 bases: TGTGCCAGCAGCTTCAGGCCGACAGATACGCAGTATTTT. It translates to CASSFRPTDTQYF.

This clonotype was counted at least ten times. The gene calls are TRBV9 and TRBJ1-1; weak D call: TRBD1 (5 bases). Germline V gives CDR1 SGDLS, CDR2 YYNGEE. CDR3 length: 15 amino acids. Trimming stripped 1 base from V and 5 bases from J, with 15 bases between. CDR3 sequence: CASSVLDLGVTEAFF. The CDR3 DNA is TGTGCCAGCAGCGTACTAGATTTGGGGGTGACTGAAGCTTTCTTT.

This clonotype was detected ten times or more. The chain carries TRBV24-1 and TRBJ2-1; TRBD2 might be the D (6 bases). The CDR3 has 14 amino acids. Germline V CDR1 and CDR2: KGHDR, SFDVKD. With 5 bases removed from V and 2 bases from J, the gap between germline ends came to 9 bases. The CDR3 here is CATSAGGAYNEQFF. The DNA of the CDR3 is TGTGCCACCAGTGCAGGAGGGGCCTACAATGAGCAGTTCTTC.

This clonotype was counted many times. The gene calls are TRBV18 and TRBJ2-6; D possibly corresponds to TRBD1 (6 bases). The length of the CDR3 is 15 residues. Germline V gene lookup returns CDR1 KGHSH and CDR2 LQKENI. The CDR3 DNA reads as TGTGCGACATGGGGGCAAGCCTCTGGGGCCAACGTCCTGACTTTC. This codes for CATWGQASGANVLTF.

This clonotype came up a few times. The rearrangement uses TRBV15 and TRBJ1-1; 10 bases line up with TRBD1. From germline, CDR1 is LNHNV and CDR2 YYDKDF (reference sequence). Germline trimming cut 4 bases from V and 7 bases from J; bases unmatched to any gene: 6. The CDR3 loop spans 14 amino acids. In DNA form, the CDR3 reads TGTGCCACCAGCAACCGGGACAGGGGTTTTGAAGCTTTCTTT. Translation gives CATSNRDRGFEAFF. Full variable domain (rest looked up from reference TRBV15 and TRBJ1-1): DAMVIQNPRYQVTQFGKPVTLSCSQTLNHNVMYWYQQKSSQAPKLLFHYYDKDFNNEADTPDNFQSRRPNTSFCFLDIRSPGLGDTAMYLCATSNRDRGFEAFFGQGTRLTVV.

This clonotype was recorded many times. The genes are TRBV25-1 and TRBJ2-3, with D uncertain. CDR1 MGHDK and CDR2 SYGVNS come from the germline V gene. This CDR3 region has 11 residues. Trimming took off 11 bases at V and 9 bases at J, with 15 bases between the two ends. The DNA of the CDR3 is TGTGCCTCAACCGGAATCGGGACGCAGTATTTT. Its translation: CASTGIGTQYF.

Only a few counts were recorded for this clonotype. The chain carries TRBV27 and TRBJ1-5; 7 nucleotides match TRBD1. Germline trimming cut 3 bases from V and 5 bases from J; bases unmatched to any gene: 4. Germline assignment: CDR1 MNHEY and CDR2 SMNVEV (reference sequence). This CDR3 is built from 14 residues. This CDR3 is CASSLAGGYQPQHF. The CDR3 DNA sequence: TGTGCCAGCAGTTTGGCAGGGGGTTATCAGCCCCAGCATTTT.

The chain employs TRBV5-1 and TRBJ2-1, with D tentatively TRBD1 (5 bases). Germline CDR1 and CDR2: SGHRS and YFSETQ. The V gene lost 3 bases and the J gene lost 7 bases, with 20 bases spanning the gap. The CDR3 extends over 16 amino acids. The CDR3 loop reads CASSSLRAGVRNEQFF. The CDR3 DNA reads TGCGCCAGCAGCTCCCTCAGGGCTGGGGTTAGAAATGAGCAGTTCTTC.

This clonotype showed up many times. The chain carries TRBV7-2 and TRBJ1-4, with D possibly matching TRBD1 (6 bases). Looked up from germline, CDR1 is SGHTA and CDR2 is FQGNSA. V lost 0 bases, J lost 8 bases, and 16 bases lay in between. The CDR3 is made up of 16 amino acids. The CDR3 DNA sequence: TGTGCCAGCAGCTTAGCAGTCGGCAGGGGAGGGGAAAAACTGTTTTTT. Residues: CASSLAVGRGGEKLFF.

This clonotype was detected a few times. The CDR3 sequence: CASSGYRLLSNQPQHF. CDR3 coding DNA: TGTGCCAGCAGCGGCTACAGGTTATTGAGCAATCAGCCCCAGCATTTT. The rearrangement uses TRBV7-8 and TRBJ1-5, with D tentatively TRBD1 (5 bases). Germline-derived CDR1 and CDR2 are SGHVS and FQNEAQ. The V gene lost 5 bases and the J gene lost 1 base, with 15 bases spanning the gap. This CDR3 comprises 16 residues.

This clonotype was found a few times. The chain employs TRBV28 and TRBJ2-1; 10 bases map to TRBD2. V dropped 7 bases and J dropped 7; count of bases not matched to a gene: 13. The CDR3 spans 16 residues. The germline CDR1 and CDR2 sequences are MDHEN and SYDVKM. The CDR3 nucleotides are TGTGCCAGCACCCCCGCAGGGCTAGCGGGAGATAATGAGCAGTTCTTC. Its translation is CASTPAGLAGDNEQFF. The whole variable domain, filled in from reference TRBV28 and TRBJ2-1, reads DVKVTQSSRYLVKRTGEKVFLECVQDMDHENMFWYRQDPGLGLRLIYFSYDVKMKEKGDIPEGYSVSREKKERFSLILESASTNQTSMYLCASTPAGLAGDNEQFFGPGTRLTVL.

The CDR3 sequence: CASMGQPYEQYV. In DNA form, the CDR3 reads TGTGCCAGCATGGGCCAGCCCTACGAGCAGTACGTC. The gene calls are TRBV25-1 and TRBJ2-7, with no clear D. V shed 7 bases and J shed 2 bases, with 9 bases lying between them. The CDR3 is 12 amino acids. Germline CDR1 reads MGHDK; CDR2 reads SYGVNS.

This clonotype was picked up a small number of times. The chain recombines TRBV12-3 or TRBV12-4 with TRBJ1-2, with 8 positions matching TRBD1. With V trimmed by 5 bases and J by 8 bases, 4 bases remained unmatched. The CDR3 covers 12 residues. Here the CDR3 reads CASSQGARGYTF. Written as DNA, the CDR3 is TGTGCCAGCAGTCAGGGGGCGCGAGGCTACACCTTC.

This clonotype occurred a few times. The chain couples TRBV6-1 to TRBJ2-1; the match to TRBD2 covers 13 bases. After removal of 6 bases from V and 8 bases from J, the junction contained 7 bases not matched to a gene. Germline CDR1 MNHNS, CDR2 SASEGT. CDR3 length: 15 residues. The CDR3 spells CASRAGTSGMDEQFF. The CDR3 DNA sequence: TGTGCCAGCAGGGCCGGGACTAGCGGGATGGATGAGCAGTTCTTC.

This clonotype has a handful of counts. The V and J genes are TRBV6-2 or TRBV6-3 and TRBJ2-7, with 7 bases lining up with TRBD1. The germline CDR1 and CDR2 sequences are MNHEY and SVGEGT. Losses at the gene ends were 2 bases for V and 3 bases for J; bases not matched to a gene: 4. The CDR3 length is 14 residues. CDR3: CASSYGDRGYEQYV. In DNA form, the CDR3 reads TGTGCCAGCAGTTACGGGGACAGAGGCTACGAGCAGTACGTC.

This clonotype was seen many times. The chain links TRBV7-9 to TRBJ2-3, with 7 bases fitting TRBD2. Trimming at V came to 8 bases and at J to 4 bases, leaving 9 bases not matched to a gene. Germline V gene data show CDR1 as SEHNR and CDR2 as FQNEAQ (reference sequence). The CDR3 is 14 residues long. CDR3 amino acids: CASREALVSDTQYF. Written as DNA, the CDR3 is TGTGCCAGCCGGGAGGCCTTAGTATCAGATACGCAGTATTTT.

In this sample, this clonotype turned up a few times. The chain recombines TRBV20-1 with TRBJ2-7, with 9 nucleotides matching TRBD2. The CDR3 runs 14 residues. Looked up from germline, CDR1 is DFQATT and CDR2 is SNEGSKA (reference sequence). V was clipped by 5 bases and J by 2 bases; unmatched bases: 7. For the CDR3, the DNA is TGCAGTGCTCCTGGGACTAGCAGCCCCTACGAGCAGTACTTC. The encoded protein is CSAPGTSSPYEQYF.

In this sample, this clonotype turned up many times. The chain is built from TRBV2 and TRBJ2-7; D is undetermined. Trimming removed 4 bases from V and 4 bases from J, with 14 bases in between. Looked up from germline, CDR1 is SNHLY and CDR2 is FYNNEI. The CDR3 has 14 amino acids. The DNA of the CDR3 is TGTGCCAGCAGTGTAACTGTGGTCGAGTACGAGCAGTACTTC. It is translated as CASSVTVVEYEQYF.

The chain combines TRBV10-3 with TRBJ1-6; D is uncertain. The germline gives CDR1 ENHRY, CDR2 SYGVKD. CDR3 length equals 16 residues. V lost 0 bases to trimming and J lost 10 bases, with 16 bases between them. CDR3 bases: TGTGCCATCAGTGAGTCAAGAACAGCCCTGGACTCACCCCTCCACTTT. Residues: CAISESRTALDSPLHF.

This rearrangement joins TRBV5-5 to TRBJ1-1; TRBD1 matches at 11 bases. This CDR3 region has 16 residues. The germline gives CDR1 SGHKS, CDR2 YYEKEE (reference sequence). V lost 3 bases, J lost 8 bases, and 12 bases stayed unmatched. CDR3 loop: CASSWPGTGGETEAFF. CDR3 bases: TGTGCCAGCAGCTGGCCTGGGACAGGGGGTGAGACGGAAGCTTTCTTT.